The 10 T cell receptor beta chains below all came from one sample that was sequenced in a study of CXCR3-negative and CXCR3-positive naive CD8 T cells. Findings and caveats of the study: In CXCR3-positive naive cells, the TRB CDR3s were more hydrophobic than in CXCR3-negative naive cells.

Antigen specificity for these receptors is unknown. Researchers prepared the TRB cDNA libraries using 5' RACE with UMI labels. TCRdb reanalyzed the 5' RACE reads, giving one entry per CDR3 protein sequence and no DNA. In all, the sample yields about 110,000 distinct CDR3 sequences. Specimen: naive CXCR3+ CD8+ T cells from blood. This sample's subset: CD45RO-CCR7+CD27+CD95- naive CD8+ T cells expressing CXCR3 (TNR3+). Source of these receptors: a human donor in good health. Some clones in this sample may be carry-over from other donors' samples.

This chain connects TRBV20-1 to TRBJ2-7; the TCRdb D gene call, TRBD1, has no DNA to confirm it. The germline gives CDR1 DFQATT, CDR2 SNEGSKA (reference sequence). The CDR3 covers 14 residues. The CDR3 is CSARGQGVMYEQYF.

V gene TRBV28 combines with J gene TRBJ1-1. This CDR3 has 13 residues. Germline loops: CDR1 MDHEN, CDR2 SYDVKM. The CDR3 sequence: CASSIGPQGEAFF.

The chain joins TRBV12-3 or TRBV12-4 to TRBJ2-1; TCRdb indicates TRBD1, and absent DNA this call remains unverified. The CDR3 is 15 residues long. The CDR3 reads CASSLRQGAYNEQFF.

The genes are TRBV3-1 and TRBJ2-5. Germline loops: CDR1 LGHDT, CDR2 YNNKEL (reference sequence). The length of the CDR3 is 13 residues. Here the CDR3 reads CASSHDQEETQYF.

The chain combines TRBV29-1 with TRBJ1-2; no DNA is available, so the TRBD1 call from TCRdb remains unchecked. Germline assignment: CDR1 SQVTM and CDR2 ANQGSEA. The length of the CDR3 is 11 residues. CDR3 sequence: CSVGTGEGYTF.

V is TRBV20-1 and J is TRBJ2-7; TCRdb designates TRBD1, a call that cannot be tested without DNA. Germline V gene lookup returns CDR1 DFQATT and CDR2 SNEGSKA (reference sequence). The CDR3 totals 13 residues. The CDR3 sequence is CSARGDSTYEQYF.

The chain has TRBV11-3 and TRBJ2-1; absent DNA, TCRdb's TRBD1 call cannot be checked. Germline V lookup: CDR1 SGHNT, CDR2 YENEEA. The CDR3 length is 13 residues. This CDR3 reads CASSLGGAGEQFF.

The J gene is TRBJ2-1, the V gene TRBV11-2. This CDR3 comprises 12 residues. The germline CDR1 and CDR2 sequences are SGHAT and FQNNGV. The CDR3 reads CASSLGTGEQFF. Full variable domain (rest looked up from reference TRBV11-2 and TRBJ2-1): EAGVAQSPRYKIIEKRQSVAFWCNPISGHATLYWYQQILGQGPKLLIQFQNNGVVDDSQLPKDRFSAERLKGVDSTLKIQPAKLEDSAVYLCASSLGTGEQFFGPGTRLTVL.

The chain links TRBV7-6 to TRBJ1-2. Germline CDR1 is SGHVS and CDR2 is FNYEAQ. The CDR3 runs to 15 residues. The CDR3 loop is CASSLGTAKNYGYTF.

The chain couples TRBV5-5 to TRBJ2-1. Germline V gene lookup returns CDR1 SGHKS and CDR2 YYEKEE (reference sequence). The CDR3 is made up of 16 amino acids. The CDR3 region is CASSLERVSSYNEQFF.